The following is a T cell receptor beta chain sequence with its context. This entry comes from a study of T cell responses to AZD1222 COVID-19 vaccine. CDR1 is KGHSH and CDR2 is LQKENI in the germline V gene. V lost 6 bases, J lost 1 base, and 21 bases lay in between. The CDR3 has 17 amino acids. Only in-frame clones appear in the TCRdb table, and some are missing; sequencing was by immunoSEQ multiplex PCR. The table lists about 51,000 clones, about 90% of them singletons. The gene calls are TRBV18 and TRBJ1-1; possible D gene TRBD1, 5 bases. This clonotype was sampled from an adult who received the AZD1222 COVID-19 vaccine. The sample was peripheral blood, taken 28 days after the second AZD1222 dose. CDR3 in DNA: TGTGCCAGCTCGCACGACCGGACCGGGACTGCGAACACTGAAGCTTTCTTT. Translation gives CASSHDRTGTANTEAFF.